A selection of T cell receptor beta chains follows, all from one sample in a study of beta chain features in type 1 diabetes. Libraries were prepared by immunoSEQ multiplex PCR; TCRdb keeps only in-frame clonotypes and omits some of them. The profile shows under 300,000 clones, about 25% of them singletons. Sequencing was performed on central memory CD4+ T cells from blood. The receptors were gathered from a man aged 25 to 40 in good health. CDR3s leave out the opening cysteine and the closing phenylalanine or tryptophan. Expanded clones are given a class, and other clones once, few, many or no size at all.

v_gene: TRBV5-1; j_gene: TRBJ1-1; abundance: NA; CDR3aa: ASSEGRPSTEAF
v_gene: TRBV5-1; j_gene: TRBJ2-7; abundance: few; CDR3aa: ASRLGQAAGEQY
v_gene: TRBV18; j_gene: TRBJ2-5; abundance: NA; CDR3aa: ASSPRGTGMETQY
v_gene: TRBV2; j_gene: TRBJ2-7; abundance: NA; CDR3aa: ASSEESTSKVEY
v_gene: TRBV29-1; j_gene: TRBJ1-1; abundance: NA; CDR3aa: SVAARGDTEAF
v_gene: TRBV5-6; j_gene: TRBJ1-1; abundance: NA; CDR3aa: ASTLGRNTEAF
v_gene: TRBV6-6; j_gene: TRBJ2-7; abundance: NA; CDR3aa: ASSLGGSRAYEQY
v_gene: TRBV7-9; j_gene: TRBJ2-1; abundance: few; CDR3aa: ASRGLAPRRDNEQF
v_gene: TRBV7-2; j_gene: TRBJ2-7; abundance: NA; CDR3aa: ASSLGGTGTYEQY
v_gene: TRBV5-6; j_gene: TRBJ2-2; abundance: NA; CDR3aa: ASSLAVNTGELF
v_gene: TRBV5-6; j_gene: TRBJ1-2; abundance: NA; CDR3aa: ASSLVAGGGYT
v_gene: TRBV29-1; j_gene: TRBJ2-1; abundance: many; CDR3aa: SVDVRDRPRGQF
v_gene: TRBV7-9; j_gene: TRBJ2-3; abundance: NA; CDR3aa: ASSLGFATDTQY
v_gene: TRBV7-9; j_gene: TRBJ1-5; abundance: NA; CDR3aa: ASSLDNQPQH
v_gene: TRBV15; j_gene: TRBJ1-2; abundance: NA; CDR3aa: ATSSRDRGFYGYT
v_gene: TRBV28; j_gene: TRBJ2-1; abundance: few; CDR3aa: ASSRQNEQF
v_gene: TRBV30; j_gene: TRBJ2-5; abundance: NA; CDR3aa: ALDRGLKETQY
v_gene: TRBV29-1; j_gene: TRBJ2-1; abundance: many; CDR3aa: SVRDRGSYNEQF
v_gene: TRBV4-1; j_gene: TRBJ2-1; abundance: NA; CDR3aa: ASSQAGSSYNEQF
v_gene: TRBV18; j_gene: TRBJ1-1; abundance: NA; CDR3aa: ASSPRQNTEAF
v_gene: TRBV30; j_gene: TRBJ1-2; abundance: NA; CDR3aa: AWSQNYGYT
v_gene: TRBV30; j_gene: TRBJ1-4; abundance: few; CDR3aa: AWSPYGLPNEKLF
v_gene: TRBV4-1; j_gene: TRBJ2-2; abundance: once; CDR3aa: ASSQEAGTTGELF
v_gene: TRBV29-1; j_gene: TRBJ1-5; abundance: few; CDR3aa: SVLQDDSNQPQH
v_gene: TRBV6-5; j_gene: TRBJ2-7; abundance: NA; CDR3aa: ASSYSGGKAYEQY
v_gene: TRBV5-6; j_gene: TRBJ2-1; abundance: once; CDR3aa: ASSFRLAGVNEQF
v_gene: TRBV6-1; j_gene: TRBJ1-2; abundance: NA; CDR3aa: ASSEPRLSGYT
v_gene: TRBV2; j_gene: TRBJ1-4; abundance: few; CDR3aa: ASSWDRGPEKLF
v_gene: TRBV6-5; j_gene: TRBJ1-1; abundance: few; CDR3aa: ASSLTGDTEAF
v_gene: TRBV28; j_gene: TRBJ2-1; abundance: NA; CDR3aa: ASRTLLRPYNEQF
v_gene: TRBV7-7; j_gene: TRBJ2-4; abundance: few; CDR3aa: ASSPGGANIQY
v_gene: TRBV4-2; j_gene: TRBJ2-5; abundance: many; CDR3aa: ASSLSTGKRGEETQY
v_gene: TRBV2; j_gene: TRBJ2-7; abundance: NA; CDR3aa: ASSLAPMYEQY
v_gene: TRBV20-1; j_gene: TRBJ2-5; abundance: few; CDR3aa: SASVETQY
v_gene: TRBV19; j_gene: TRBJ2-3; abundance: NA; CDR3aa: ASTPGKATDTQY
v_gene: TRBV14; j_gene: TRBJ1-2; abundance: few; CDR3aa: ASSARDRGNYGYT
v_gene: TRBV29-1; j_gene: TRBJ2-5; abundance: few; CDR3aa: SVRSGETQY
v_gene: TRBV7-2; j_gene: TRBJ2-3; abundance: few; CDR3aa: ASSLDGFTDTQY
v_gene: TRBV28; j_gene: TRBJ1-2; abundance: NA; CDR3aa: ASSLLGTSDGYT
v_gene: TRBV28; j_gene: TRBJ2-1; abundance: NA; CDR3aa: ASSGGVGWGHEQF
v_gene: TRBV19; j_gene: TRBJ2-2; abundance: NA; CDR3aa: ASSTRGQASNTGELF